These T cell receptor beta chains were read from a single sample in a study of T cell responses to AZD1222 COVID-19 vaccine. Using immunoSEQ multiplex PCR, the repertoire was profiled, and TCRdb retains in-frame clones only, with some absent. Of tens of thousands of clones in the sample, approximately 87% were seen once. The input for sequencing was peripheral blood, taken 28 days after the second AZD1222 dose. The receptors were gathered from an adult who received the AZD1222 COVID-19 vaccine. Both conserved end residues are part of each CDR3. Each record gives: D gene, V gene, J gene, clone size, CDR3 protein, CDR3 DNA. D genes are given only for firm matches. Where a row states a size, it is once, few, many or the class of an expanded clone; other rows omit it.

D gene: TRBD2
V gene: TRBV30
J gene: TRBJ2-7
clone size: .
CDR3 protein: CAWSVGTSGQYF
CDR3 DNA: TGTGCCTGGAGTGTAGGGACTAGCGGGCAGTACTTC

D gene: .
V gene: TRBV3-1/TRBV3-2
J gene: TRBJ1-3
clone size: .
CDR3 protein: CASSYSGNTIYF
CDR3 DNA: TGTGCCAGCAGCTACTCTGGAAACACCATATATTTT

D gene: .
V gene: TRBV11-3
J gene: TRBJ2-3
clone size: .
CDR3 protein: CASRGRDTQYF
CDR3 DNA: TGTGCCAGCCGTGGGAGAGATACGCAGTATTTT

D gene: .
V gene: TRBV12-5
J gene: TRBJ1-5
clone size: .
CDR3 protein: CASGGSYSNQPQHF
CDR3 DNA: TGTGCTAGTGGGGGCAGTTATAGCAATCAGCCCCAGCATTTT

D gene: .
V gene: TRBV11-3
J gene: TRBJ2-5
clone size: .
CDR3 protein: CASSLVSGRETQYF
CDR3 DNA: TGTGCCAGCAGCTTAGTTTCGGGGAGAGAGACCCAGTACTTC

D gene: .
V gene: TRBV10-3
J gene: TRBJ2-3
clone size: once
CDR3 protein: CAISESRPLGGTDTQYF
CDR3 DNA: TGTGCCATCAGTGAGTCGAGACCTTTGGGAGGCACAGATACGCAGTATTTT

D gene: TRBD2
V gene: TRBV6-5
J gene: TRBJ2-7
clone size: .
CDR3 protein: CASSYVFSGSNEQYF
CDR3 DNA: TGTGCCAGCAGTTACGTATTTAGCGGGAGTAACGAGCAGTACTTC

D gene: .
V gene: TRBV11-1
J gene: TRBJ2-3
clone size: .
CDR3 protein: CASSLWTSTDTQYF
CDR3 DNA: TGTGCCAGCAGCTTGTGGACTAGCACAGATACGCAGTATTTT

D gene: TRBD1
V gene: TRBV6-6
J gene: TRBJ2-2
clone size: .
CDR3 protein: CASSPWAGTGKDGELFF
CDR3 DNA: TGTGCCAGCAGTCCTTGGGCCGGGACAGGAAAAGACGGGGAGCTGTTTTTT

D gene: TRBD2
V gene: TRBV10-3
J gene: TRBJ2-1
clone size: .
CDR3 protein: CAISLAGGDNEQFF
CDR3 DNA: TGTGCCATCAGCTTAGCGGGGGGAGACAATGAGCAGTTCTTC

D gene: TRBD2
V gene: TRBV27
J gene: TRBJ2-3
clone size: once
CDR3 protein: CASSLSKGTSGRATDTQYF
CDR3 DNA: TGTGCCAGCAGTTTATCGAAGGGGACTAGCGGGAGGGCCACAGATACGCAGTATTTT

D gene: .
V gene: TRBV5-1
J gene: TRBJ1-1
clone size: .
CDR3 protein: CASSLQVLGLNTEAFF
CDR3 DNA: TGCGCCAGCAGCTTGCAGGTTCTGGGGTTGAACACTGAAGCTTTCTTT

D gene: .
V gene: TRBV9
J gene: TRBJ1-2
clone size: .
CDR3 protein: CASSKRDGNYGYTF
CDR3 DNA: TGTGCCAGCAGCAAGCGGGACGGCAACTATGGCTACACCTTC

D gene: TRBD1
V gene: TRBV3-1/TRBV3-2
J gene: TRBJ1-5
clone size: .
CDR3 protein: CASSPRGQQPQHF
CDR3 DNA: TGTGCCAGCAGCCCAAGGGGACAGCAGCCCCAGCATTTT

D gene: .
V gene: TRBV30
J gene: TRBJ1-2
clone size: once
CDR3 protein: CAWSLRRTLGGYTF
CDR3 DNA: TGTGCCTGGAGCCTCCGTCGGACCCTAGGAGGCTACACCTTC

D gene: TRBD1
V gene: TRBV10-3
J gene: TRBJ2-1
clone size: .
CDR3 protein: CATKPGQGRNEQFF
CDR3 DNA: TGTGCCACCAAGCCGGGACAGGGGCGGAATGAGCAGTTCTTC

D gene: .
V gene: TRBV12-5
J gene: TRBJ1-5
clone size: .
CDR3 protein: CASGSGDRPQHF
CDR3 DNA: TGTGCTAGTGGTTCAGGGGATCGGCCCCAGCATTTT

D gene: .
V gene: TRBV7-2
J gene: TRBJ2-2
clone size: .
CDR3 protein: CASSLKTELFF
CDR3 DNA: TGTGCCAGCAGCTTAAAGACCGAGCTGTTTTTT

D gene: TRBD1
V gene: TRBV7-9
J gene: TRBJ1-3
clone size: once
CDR3 protein: CASSWDRGANTIYF
CDR3 DNA: TGTGCCAGCAGCTGGGACAGGGGAGCAAACACCATATATTTT

D gene: .
V gene: TRBV30
J gene: TRBJ1-4
clone size: .
CDR3 protein: CAWSVRGRVREKLFF
CDR3 DNA: TGTGCCTGGAGTGTACGGGGCAGGGTACGAGAAAAACTGTTTTTT

D gene: TRBD2
V gene: TRBV5-6
J gene: TRBJ2-1
clone size: .
CDR3 protein: CASSLRLSGGRTYNEQFF
CDR3 DNA: TGTGCCAGCAGCTTACGGCTTTCGGGGGGGAGGACCTACAATGAGCAGTTCTTC

D gene: TRBD1
V gene: TRBV11-3
J gene: TRBJ1-1
clone size: .
CDR3 protein: CASSTPGQGIYTEAFF
CDR3 DNA: TGTGCCAGCAGCACCCCGGGACAGGGAATATACACTGAAGCTTTCTTT

D gene: TRBD2
V gene: TRBV5-1
J gene: TRBJ2-3
clone size: .
CDR3 protein: CASSLEGTTPRDF
CDR3 DNA: TGCGCCAGCAGCTTGGAAGGGACTACCCCCAGGGATTTT

D gene: .
V gene: TRBV4-1
J gene: TRBJ2-1
clone size: .
CDR3 protein: CASSQASSTGLGEQFF
CDR3 DNA: TGCGCCAGCAGCCAGGCTAGCAGCACGGGGCTCGGGGAGCAGTTCTTC

D gene: .
V gene: TRBV11-3
J gene: TRBJ1-3
clone size: .
CDR3 protein: CASSLSGAGNTIYF
CDR3 DNA: TGTGCCAGCAGCTTATCAGGGGCTGGAAACACCATATATTTT

D gene: TRBD2
V gene: TRBV5-4
J gene: TRBJ2-1
clone size: .
CDR3 protein: CASSRSSGATDEQFF
CDR3 DNA: TGTGCCAGCAGCAGGTCTAGCGGAGCTACGGATGAGCAGTTCTTC

D gene: .
V gene: TRBV9
J gene: TRBJ1-2
clone size: once
CDR3 protein: CASSTRDPPIEGYTF
CDR3 DNA: TGTGCCAGCAGCACCCGGGACCCGCCTATAGAGGGCTACACCTTC

D gene: .
V gene: TRBV12-5
J gene: TRBJ1-1
clone size: few
CDR3 protein: CASGLGPPEAFF
CDR3 DNA: TGTGCTAGTGGTTTGGGACCGCCTGAAGCTTTCTTT

D gene: .
V gene: TRBV14
J gene: TRBJ2-5
clone size: once
CDR3 protein: CASSQELTGRETQYF
CDR3 DNA: TGTGCCAGCAGCCAAGAGTTGACGGGGAGAGAGACCCAGTACTTC

D gene: .
V gene: TRBV6-2/TRBV6-3
J gene: TRBJ1-6
clone size: .
CDR3 protein: CASSYFAAGIGWSPLHF
CDR3 DNA: TGTGCCAGCAGTTACTTCGCTGCGGGTATCGGTTGGTCACCCCTCCACTTT